This T cell receptor (beta chain) was found in a study of Ad26.COV2.S vaccination and SARS-CoV-2 variants. Study as a whole: Ad26.COV2.S arm of COV1001 included the donor.

Points on this clone: What it binds is unknown.

This CDR3 has 13 residues. Trimming removed 9 bases at V and 5 bases at J, with 14 bases between. Looked up from germline, CDR1 is KGHDR and CDR2 is SFDVKD. Repertoires were generated with immunoSEQ multiplex PCR, while TCRdb's copy carries only in-frame clones and drops some. In the table there are about 350,000 clones, approximately 86% of which are singletons. Indicated treatment: some 20 received Ad26.COV2.S at low or high dose, single or two shots; a few received placebo; per-sample allocation not given. On day 63 after the first injection, vaccine and placebo recipients gave samples. This vaccine is an Ad26 vector that expresses the Wuhan-strain SARS-CoV-2 spike. Study-level results: Vaccine recipients surpassed placebo recipients in spike-specific TCR breadth. Participants given vaccine showed non-spike TCR breadth similar to that of placebo recipients.

This clonotype originated in a person between 18 and 59 years old who received the Ad26.COV2.S COVID-19 vaccine or a placebo. This chain connects TRBV24-1 to TRBJ2-3; the D gene is possibly TRBD2 (7 bases). Sequencing was performed on peripheral blood, taken in a trial of Ad26.COV2.S vaccine versus placebo. The CDR3 protein is CATSMGGRDTQYF. As DNA, the CDR3 is TGTGCCACCTCTATGGGGGGGCGAGATACGCAGTATTTT.